This T cell receptor (beta chain) appears in the sequencing data of a study of T cells in Graves' hyperthyroidism and ophthalmopathy (dated by TCRdb to the late 2010s). With respect to the entire study: Peripheral blood samples were taken at initial diagnosis, before any treatment was given. To identify distinguishing TCR V-J signatures, a discovery cohort of 95 to 100 patients was used, comprising 43 with Graves' ophthalmopathy and around 60 with stable Graves' hyperthyroidism. Whether ophthalmopathy could be predicted prospectively was tested in an independent validation cohort made up of under 20 hyperthyroidism patients plus 17 patients who later progressed to ophthalmopathy. For training and testing, the roughly 93 patients in the discovery cohort were randomly divided in a 7:3 ratio. Thyroid tissue and blood T-cell repertoires from about 6 Graves' hyperthyroidism patients were also compared in the study. After blood sampling, hyperthyroidism patients were treated with methimazole at a starting dose of 30 mg daily, and ophthalmopathy patients were treated with high-dose intravenous methylprednisolone. According to the paper, TCR Vbeta CDR3 sequencing was carried out on 135 peripheral blood samples, which came from over 40 ophthalmopathy, approximately 72 hyperthyroidism and approximately 17 progressor patients. Broad study findings and their caveats: No statistical method was used to set the sample size in advance, and investigators knew the group allocation. Ophthalmopathy was separated from stable hyperthyroidism by a 13 V-J signature model, with around 90% sensitivity and about 81% specificity obtained in cross-validation and 80%/75% obtained in testing. Most expanded thyroid clonotypes (frequency above 0.001) were also detected in blood, a finding suggesting that blood repertoires may reflect thyroid immune responses. In validation, the model predicted progression to ophthalmopathy a median of approximately 6.6 months before onset, with about 67% sensitivity and just under 75% specificity.

Amplification of TCR beta CDR3 regions was carried out from RNA transcripts. The first round of RT-PCR for the TCR CDR3 was performed with the HTBI primer set and the Qiagen OneStep RT-PCR kit. Libraries were constructed in a second round of multiplex PCR, after which size selection and purification were carried out. Paired-end sequencing of the libraries was performed with 100 bp reads on an Illumina HiSeq2000. In the original analysis: SOAPnuke was used to process the raw data, throwing out any read that contained adapters or uncalled bases, had a mean Phred below 15, or lacked an exact constant-primer or identifier match. COPE v1.2.5 was used to merge high-quality paired reads, and clonotypes were defined as unique nucleotide sequences. Clonotypes were aligned to IMGT TRBV, TRBD and TRBJ reference segments using MiTCR v1.1. Only V-J combinations with frequency above 0.0001, covering about 99% of repertoires, were analysed. The TCS score was defined as the ratio of F50 (clonal expansion) to E x V (chaos), calculated using BLOSUM62-based TCRdist between CDR3 peptides within each V-J. Welch's t-statistics and random forest reduced fewer than 550 V-J features to 13, which were used in a naive Bayes classifier (R e1071). TCRdb reprocessed the public reads (quality trimming at Q25 with fastp, clone calling with MiXCR) and kept in-frame beta chains. Every CDR3 protein is listed once, alongside the most common genes and DNA of its rows. Clone size and V and J calls follow TCRdb, not the original study. The sample includes over 250,000 distinct CDR3 sequences, with roughly an eighth observed a single time. The ten largest clones add up to 34% of the sample.

A few counts support this clonotype. Its specific antigen is unknown. There are no base qualities to consult, and no much larger clone falls within one base. CDR1 is given as LNHDA and CDR2 as SQIVND, both from the germline V gene (reference sequence). A distance of 12 bases separates the germline ends of V and J, which lose 6 bases and 4 bases respectively. The CDR3, cysteine through phenylalanine, is 14 amino acids long. The DNA shown is the 42-base CDR3, in frame from base 1. Ophthalmopathy patients had moderately to severely active disease, Clinical Activity Score of at least 3, NOSPECS grade of at least 4, and duration under 3 months. Patients with uncontrolled infections, other autoimmune diseases, pregnancy or lactation were excluded. Clinical symptoms, serum thyroxine and TRAb, thyroid ultrasound, and orbital computed tomography formed the basis for the diagnoses. PBMCs were separated from 10 ml of fresh peripheral blood using Ficoll-Paque density gradient centrifugation. Total RNA was extracted using Trizol reagent, and RNA quality was assessed on an Agilent 2100 Bioanalyzer.

The TCR originated in a woman in her 40s with Graves' ophthalmopathy. Sequenced material: blood. This chain is built from TRBV19 and TRBJ2-2; the D call is tentative, TRBD1 or TRBD2, as each matches 6 bases. The bases are TGTGCCAGTAGATGGGGGGCAACCACCGGGGAGCTGTTTTTT. It encodes CASRWGATTGELFF.